One sample yielded the 7 T cell receptor beta chains listed below, sequenced in a study of blood T cell repertoires in COVID-19. Assay used: immunoSEQ multiplex PCR; TCRdb lists only in-frame clones, some missing. The table has 200,000 to 300,000 clones, over 80% seen once; the top ten hold 2.5% to 3%. Sequencing was performed on PBMCs or T cells enriched from blood (not recorded which). Every receptor here comes from a woman aged 25 to 45 with acute COVID-19.

This clone has only one observation. CDR3 coding DNA: TGTGCCAGCAGCTTAGATACCTACTACGAGCAGTACTTC. Translating it yields CASSLDTYYEQYF. The chain joins TRBV7-6 to TRBJ2-7; no definite D call. The CDR3 loop spans 13 amino acids. Germline CDR1 is SGHVS and CDR2 is FNYEAQ. V was pared by 1 base and J by 3 bases, with 7 bases between. Supplemented by reference TRBV7-6 and TRBJ2-7, the full variable domain reads GAGVSQSPRYKVTKRGQDVALRCDPISGHVSLYWYRQALGQGPEFLTYFNYEAQQDKSGLPNDRFSAERPEGSISTLTIQRTEQRDSAMYRCASSLDTYYEQYFGPGTRLTVT.

This chain uses TRBV6-6 with TRBJ1-2; 8 bases are shared with TRBD1. This CDR3 region has 17 residues. J lost 5 bases, V lost 5 bases, and 16 bases had no gene match. The germline V gene has CDR1 MNHNY and CDR2 SVGAGI (reference sequence). The CDR3 here is CASSRRFRDRLSYGYTF. The DNA for the CDR3 is TGTGCCAGCAGTCGGCGGTTTCGGGACAGGTTGTCTTATGGCTACACCTTC.

This clone has a single count. The chain is built from TRBV15 and TRBJ2-3, with TRBD2 as a possible D gene (6 bases). Deletions cut 5 bases from V and 6 bases from J, with 9 bases between. The germline V gene encodes CDR1 LNHNV and CDR2 YYDKDF (reference sequence). The CDR3 contains 12 residues. The CDR3 sequence: CATSEEGDTQYF. The CDR3 DNA reads as TGTGCCACCAGCGAGGAGGGGGATACGCAGTATTTT.

V gene TRBV2 combines with J gene TRBJ2-7; D gene unclear. Between the trimmed V and J ends, which lost 7 bases and 3 bases, there was a span of 16 bases. The CDR3 has 14 residues. Germline lookup yields CDR1 SNHLY and CDR2 FYNNEI. The CDR3 here is CASNLGVQFYEQYF. The CDR3 DNA sequence: TGTGCCAGCAACCTAGGAGTACAATTCTACGAGCAGTACTTC. The complete variable domain, with remaining parts taken from reference TRBV2 and TRBJ2-7, reads EPEVTQTPSHQVTQMGQEVILRCVPISNHLYFYWYRQILGQKVEFLVSFYNNEISEKSEIFDDQFSVERPDGSNFTLKIRSTKLEDSAMYFCASNLGVQFYEQYFGPGTRLTVT.

The chain combines TRBV25-1 with TRBJ1-4; 8 positions agree with TRBD1. V shed 6 bases and J 7 bases; nucleotides not matched to a gene: 7. This CDR3 contains 14 residues. Germline V gene sequence: CDR1 MGHDK, CDR2 SYGVNS. The CDR3: CASSLQGEGEKLFF. DNA for the CDR3: TGTGCCAGCAGCTTACAGGGGGAGGGTGAAAAACTGTTTTTT.

This clone was detected only once. The chain links TRBV5-4 to TRBJ1-1, with TRBD1 identical over 7 bases. V trimming: 4 bases; J trimming: 5 bases; junction bases outside the gene matches: 8. Germline V gene sequence: CDR1 SGHNT, CDR2 YYREEE (reference sequence). This CDR3 is 14 amino acids long. The DNA for the CDR3 is TGTGCCAGCAGCCATACCAGGGGGAAAACTGAAGCTTTCTTT. It encodes CASSHTRGKTEAFF.

This rearrangement joins TRBV7-2 to TRBJ1-5, with 7 bases identical to TRBD1. The CDR3 is made up of 17 amino acids. Unmatched junction bases numbered 10, after V lost 4 bases and J lost 1 base. In germline, CDR1 is SGHTA, CDR2 FQGNSA. The CDR3 loop is CASSSYPQGSSNQPQHF. Here the CDR3 DNA reads TGTGCCAGCAGCTCGTACCCACAGGGGTCGAGCAATCAGCCCCAGCATTTT.